Below, 24 T cell receptor beta chains from the same sample are listed, as sequenced in a study of T cell responses to AZD1222 COVID-19 vaccine. The table came from immunoSEQ multiplex PCR; TCRdb's copy has only in-frame clones and leaves some out. The top ten clones hold approximately 3.8% of a sample with over 140,000 clones, 90% to 95% of them seen once. Sequencing was performed on peripheral blood, taken 28 days after the second AZD1222 dose. These receptors all come from an adult who received the AZD1222 COVID-19 vaccine.

The rearrangement links TRBV6-5 to TRBJ1-6; a weak D match, TRBD1 (5 bases). Germline assignment: CDR1 MNHEY and CDR2 SVGAGI. The V and J ends lost 0 bases and 9 bases respectively, with 9 bases between them. The CDR3 extends over 14 amino acids. The CDR3 loop reads CASSYSKGRSPLHF. As DNA, the CDR3 is TGTGCCAGCAGTTACTCGAAGGGGCGTTCACCCCTCCACTTT.

This clone was seen a handful of times. This chain links TRBV7-9 with TRBJ2-1, with TRBD1 matching 8 bases. Germline V gene lookup returns CDR1 SEHNR and CDR2 FQNEAQ (reference sequence). The trim removed 1 base at V and 2 bases at J, leaving 1 base unmatched. This CDR3 has 15 residues. The chain's CDR3 is CASSLGTGTYNEQFF. CDR3 in DNA: TGTGCCAGCAGCTTAGGGACAGGGACCTACAATGAGCAGTTCTTC.

V and J are TRBV2 and TRBJ2-2, with 9 bases that match TRBD1. This CDR3 is 16 amino acids long. V trimming: 5 bases; J trimming: 4 bases; junction bases outside the gene matches: 8. Germline V gene data show CDR1 as SNHLY and CDR2 as FYNNEI. The DNA for the CDR3 is TGTGCCAGCAGTAGGGACAGGGCTATCACCACCGGGGAGCTGTTTTTT. This encodes CASSRDRAITTGELFF.

The rearrangement links TRBV7-2 to TRBJ1-1; D gene uncertain. Germline V gene sequence: CDR1 SGHTA, CDR2 FQGNSA. The CDR3 contains 15 residues. The ends were cut back, 2 bases at V and 0 bases at J, with 10 bases in the middle. This chain's CDR3 is CASSLLPEMNTEAFF. CDR3 bases: TGTGCCAGCAGCTTACTCCCCGAGATGAACACTGAAGCTTTCTTT.

Notes on this clone: Germline is not matched at one junction end, which may reflect a read error. The V gene is TRBV4-1, the J gene TRBJ1-4; 7 bases are a match to TRBD1. The CDR3 totals 14 residues. Germline V gene sequence: CDR1 MGHRA, CDR2 YSYEKL. DNA for the CDR3: TGCGCCAGCAGTCAAGGGACAGTAAATGAAAAACTGTTTTTT. Protein: CASSQGTVNEKLFF.

This clone was counted once. The chain links TRBV5-8 to TRBJ2-1; 13 bases align to TRBD2. With V trimmed by 4 bases and J by 8 bases, 6 bases remained unmatched. Germline CDR1 reads SGHTS; CDR2 reads YDEGEE. The CDR3 is made up of 15 amino acids. Here the CDR3 reads CASSKGTSGIDEQFF. The CDR3 DNA follows: TGTGCCAGCAGCAAGGGGACTAGCGGGATCGATGAGCAGTTCTTC.

The V gene is TRBV10-3, the J gene TRBJ2-2; D is tentatively TRBD1 or TRBD2 (6 bases each). Germline CDR1 reads ENHRY; CDR2 reads SYGVKD. The length of the CDR3 is 15 residues. The CDR3 protein is CACGGGLSNTGELFF. CDR3 nucleotides: TGTGCATGCGGAGGGGGACTTTCGAACACCGGGGAGCTGTTTTTT.

The chain is built from TRBV19 and TRBJ1-3, with D unclear. The V gene lost 5 bases and the J gene lost 0 bases, with 11 bases spanning the gap. The CDR3 extends over 15 amino acids. Per the germline V gene, CDR1 is LNHDA and CDR2 is SQIVND (reference sequence). The CDR3: CASSFRGLSGNTIYF. CDR3 in DNA: TGTGCCAGTAGTTTCAGAGGGCTCTCTGGAAACACCATATATTTT.

The CDR3 nucleotides are TGCAGCGTTATTTTGGGAGTTTCGAACACCGGGGAGCTGTTTTTT. Its protein is CSVILGVSNTGELFF. The chain employs TRBV29-1 and TRBJ2-2; tentative D call: TRBD2 (5 bases). Germline assignment: CDR1 SQVTM and CDR2 ANQGSEA. The V and J ends lost 5 bases and 0 bases respectively, with 13 bases between them. The CDR3 contains 15 residues.

The gene calls are TRBV4-1 and TRBJ2-1, with 12 bases identical to TRBD2. Germline loops: CDR1 MGHRA, CDR2 YSYEKL. Unmatched junction bases numbered 2, after V lost 0 bases and J lost 5 bases. This CDR3 has 16 residues. For the CDR3, the DNA is TGCGCCAGCAGCCAAGAGACTAGCGGGGGAAACAATGAGCAGTTCTTC. Translation: CASSQETSGGNNEQFF.

The chain joins TRBV11-2 to TRBJ2-6; TRBD1 might be the D (5 bases). V was cut by 5 bases and J by 0 bases, with 11 bases left in between. The CDR3 has 16 residues. Per germline, CDR1 SGHAT and CDR2 FQNNGV. The CDR3 spells CASSMSDSSGANVLTF. In nucleotides, the CDR3 is TGTGCCAGCAGCATGAGCGACAGCTCTGGGGCCAACGTCCTGACTTTC.

The CDR3 reads CASSDRRRGHGYTF. As DNA, the CDR3 is TGTGCCAGTAGTGATAGGCGGAGGGGGCACGGCTACACCTTC. The chain links TRBV19 to TRBJ1-2, with 7 bases fitting TRBD1. The CDR3 contains 14 residues. From germline, CDR1 is LNHDA and CDR2 SQIVND (reference sequence). The V segment lost 5 bases and the J segment 8 bases; nucleotides outside the gene matches: 11.

The chain employs TRBV5-4 and TRBJ2-5, with D maybe TRBD2 (6 bases). The CDR3 totals 16 residues. Germline V gene lookup returns CDR1 SGHNT and CDR2 YYREEE (reference sequence). The V end was cut by 4 bases, the J end by 1 base, with 17 bases between. The CDR3 here is CASSTRWGGRQETQYF. The CDR3 bases are TGTGCCAGCAGCACGCGGTGGGGAGGCCGCCAAGAGACCCAGTACTTC.

Here the CDR3 DNA reads TGTGCCAGTAATGACAGGGGCATGAACACTGAAGCTTTCTTT. It specifies CASNDRGMNTEAFF. This chain uses TRBV19 with TRBJ1-1; 8 bases map to TRBD1. This CDR3 has 14 residues. J gave up 0 bases and V 7 bases, and 4 bases lay outside the gene matches. CDR1 is LNHDA and CDR2 is SQIVND in the germline V gene (reference sequence).

This clone appeared once. This sequence joins TRBV4-1 and TRBJ2-7, with 12 positions matching TRBD2. The ends lost 4 bases at V and 2 bases at J; junction bases unmatched: 3. CDR1 is MGHRA, CDR2 YSYEKL, per germline. This CDR3 has 15 residues. CDR3 bases: TGCGCCAGCAGCCTCGGACTAGCGGGAACCTACGAGCAGTACTTC. This encodes CASSLGLAGTYEQYF.

The rearrangement uses TRBV19 and TRBJ2-2; weak D call: TRBD1 (5 bases). The CDR3 extends over 14 amino acids. The V end lost 2 bases, the J end lost 3 bases, and 7 bases lay between the germline ends. Per germline, CDR1 LNHDA and CDR2 SQIVND (reference sequence). The CDR3: CASSISGYTGELFF. The DNA for the CDR3 is TGTGCCAGTAGTATATCAGGGTACACCGGGGAGCTGTTTTTT.

The V and J genes are TRBV2 and TRBJ2-5; 7 bases agree with TRBD2. Losses at the gene ends were 4 bases for V and 1 base for J; bases not matched to a gene: 6. The V gene's germline CDR1 is SNHLY and CDR2 FYNNEI. There are 15 residues in the CDR3. The CDR3 reads CASSVGREGQETQYF. DNA for the CDR3: TGTGCCAGCAGTGTGGGCAGGGAGGGCCAAGAGACCCAGTACTTC.

In DNA, the CDR3 is TGCGCCAGCAGCTTGGAAGGGACAGGGGTCTATGGCTACACCTTC. Encoded protein: CASSLEGTGVYGYTF. The genes are TRBV5-1 and TRBJ1-2, with 10 bases that match TRBD1. V dropped 0 bases and J dropped 4; count of bases not matched to a gene: 3. In germline, CDR1 is SGHRS, CDR2 YFSETQ. This CDR3 has 15 residues.

The gene calls are TRBV5-1 and TRBJ2-2, with D perhaps matching TRBD2 (6 bases). The V and J ends lost 1 base and 7 bases respectively, with 8 bases between them. The germline gives CDR1 SGHRS, CDR2 YFSETQ. This CDR3 is built from 13 residues. The CDR3 DNA reads TGCGCCAGCAGCTTGTTCGGGAGCGGGGAGCTGTTTTTT. This translates into CASSLFGSGELFF.

The chain employs TRBV3-1 (or the pseudogene TRBV3-2) and TRBJ2-5, with D perhaps TRBD2 (6 bases). The V gene lost 5 bases and the J gene lost 1 base, with 11 bases spanning the gap. Germline CDR1 is LGHDT and CDR2 is YNNKEL (reference sequence). This CDR3 region has 14 residues. The CDR3: CASSSRDFQETQYF. As DNA, the CDR3 is TGTGCCAGCAGCTCCCGGGACTTCCAAGAGACCCAGTACTTC.

The chain links TRBV7-2 to TRBJ2-2, with D tentatively TRBD1 (6 bases). CDR1 is SGHTA and CDR2 is FQGNSA in the germline V gene. V gave up 6 bases and J gave up 0 bases, with 14 bases separating them. This CDR3 has 16 amino acids. CDR3 DNA sequence: TGTGCCAGCAGTTGGAGGACAGCCTCGAACACCGGGGAGCTGTTTTTT. As protein: CASSWRTASNTGELFF.

This rearrangement joins TRBV19 to TRBJ2-1; 8 positions match TRBD2. The V gene end was trimmed by 1 base and the J gene end by 7 bases; junction bases not matched to a gene: 6. CDR3 length: 15 residues. Germline CDR1 reads LNHDA; CDR2 reads SQIVND (reference sequence). CDR3 sequence: CASSIVSGRDNEQFF. In nucleotides, the CDR3 is TGTGCCAGTAGTATAGTCTCCGGGAGGGATAATGAGCAGTTCTTC.

This clone was observed once. The V call is TRBV12-3 or TRBV12-4, the J call TRBJ1-3, with no clear D. V shed 4 bases and J shed 2 bases, with 6 bases lying between them. The CDR3 is 13 amino acids. The DNA of the CDR3 is TGTGCCAGCAGTTCTGGGGCTGGAAACACCATATATTTT. Encoded protein: CASSSGAGNTIYF.

This chain uses TRBV5-6 with TRBJ1-1; no clear D gene. The V end lost 4 bases, the J end lost 3 bases, and 4 bases lay between the germline ends. CDR3 size: 11 residues. Per the germline V gene, CDR1 is SGHDT and CDR2 is YYEEEE. The CDR3 is CASSTYTEAFF. In nucleotides, the CDR3 is TGTGCCAGCAGCACCTACACTGAAGCTTTCTTT. The full variable domain, completed using reference TRBV5-6 and TRBJ1-1, is DAGVTQSPTHLIKTRGQQVTLRCSPKSGHDTVSWYQQALGQGPQFIFQYYEEEERQRGNFPDRFSGHQFPNYSSELNVNALLLGDSALYLCASSTYTEAFFGQGTRLTVV.